This paragraph covers one TCR beta chain sequence. Its antigen is not identified. The sample comes from a study of blood T cells in healthy people across ages. Study as a whole: Template switching recovered approximately one barcoded beta molecule for every two T cells.

Germline-derived CDR1 and CDR2 are MDHEN and SYDVKM. Trimming removed 7 bases at V and 4 bases at J, with 10 bases between. CDR3 length: 12 amino acids. Notes on the study in general: Long-lived donors exceeded aged donors in naive CD4+ cells and diversity.

It was with a sample-barcoded 5' primer and a J-beta primer mix that a second PCR of roughly 7 to 12 cycles was run. TCRdb reanalysed the 5' RACE reads using MiXCR and keeps one entry per CDR3 protein. This sample has 1.5 million to 2 million distinct CDR3 sequences; roughly 52% occur once, and the top ten carry over 2%. V and J are TRBV28 and TRBJ2-5; D ambiguous. The clonotype comes from a woman aged 40-49 years in good health. The specimen sequenced was blood. CDR3 sequence reads: CASKGYPETQYF. Written as DNA, the CDR3 is TGTGCCAGCAAGGGCTACCCAGAGACCCAGTACTTC.